This entry is about one T cell receptor beta chain. This record comes from a study of cytomegalovirus exposure and HLA in healthy donors. Data came from immunoSEQ multiplex PCR; TCRdb stores just in-frame clones and leaves some out. The sample shows 70,000 to 80,000 clones, just under 95% of them seen only once. The sequence came from a woman aged 18-29 years in good health and CMV-seropositive. Sequencing was performed on PBMCs.

This CDR3 is CSARDRKNLGELFF. The CDR3 DNA reads TGCAGCGCGAGGGACAGGAAAAATCTCGGGGAGCTGTTTTTT. The genes are TRBV29-1 and TRBJ2-2; 8 positions match TRBD1. Germline V lookup: CDR1 SQVTM, CDR2 ANQGSEA. Trimming removed 7 bases from V and 7 bases from J; junction bases left unmatched: 11. This CDR3 is built from 14 residues.